This record concerns one TCR beta chain sequence. The antigen is not known. Constant-segment primers served in 5'RACE that generated TCR alpha and TCR beta cDNA libraries bearing sample barcodes and UMIs. TCRdb called the 5' RACE reads again in MiXCR, with one record for every CDR3 protein. The top ten hold around 13% of the sample, which has around 410,000 distinct CDR3 sequences, 20% to 25% seen once. This record belongs to a study of T-cell memory formation after mild COVID-19. Study at large: In these data, TCR clusters were largely donor specific. Overall study results and limits: Clones contracting across day 15 to 85 had a balanced CD4/CD8 profile; later expanding clones leaned CD4+.

The CDR3 sequence is 8 residues long. V dropped 8 bases and J dropped 6 bases, with 2 bases sitting between them. Germline V CDR1 and CDR2: SGHTA, FQGNSA. The sequenced material came from PBMCs or a T cell subset sorted from them (not recorded which). The V gene is TRBV7-2, the J gene TRBJ2-7; D gene unclear. The receptor was isolated from an adult woman who had mild COVID-19 (a few samples of this study predate the infection). Cell type and time point are not known. The CDR3 nucleotides read TGTGCCAGCGTCGAGCAGTACTTC. Its translation is CASVEQYF. Full variable domain (remainder filled in from reference TRBV7-2 and TRBJ2-7): GAGVSQSPSNKVTEKGKDVELRCDPISGHTALYWYRQSLGQGLEFLIYFQGNSAPDKSGLPSDRFSAERTGGSVSTLTIQRTQQEDSAVYLCASVEQYFGPGTRLTVT.